One sample yielded the 9 T cell receptor beta chains listed below, sequenced in a study of blood T cell repertoires in COVID-19. Profiling relied on immunoSEQ multiplex PCR, and the TCRdb table lists in-frame clones only, not all of them. The sample holds about 110,000 clones, over 70% seen once. The specimen was peripheral blood. The receptor set was obtained from a woman aged 50 to 60 with acute or convalescent COVID-19.

The chain links TRBV3-1 (or the pseudogene TRBV3-2) to TRBJ2-7; 8 positions match TRBD2. Trimming removed 3 bases from V and 7 bases from J; junction bases left unmatched: 8. The CDR3 sequence is 14 residues long. The germline gives CDR1 LGHDT, CDR2 YNNKEL (reference sequence). The CDR3 DNA reads TGTGCCAGCAGCCACGCGTCGGGACTAGGGGAGCAGTACTTC. As protein: CASSHASGLGEQYF.

V and J are TRBV10-3 and TRBJ1-1; maybe TRBD1 (5 bases). Trimming shortened V by 10 bases and J by 1 base, and 13 bases separated the two germline ends. The CDR3 length is 13 residues. The germline CDR1 and CDR2 sequences are ENHRY and SYGVKD. CDR3 sequence reads: CATLGVGNTEAFF. For the CDR3, the DNA is TGTGCCACCCTAGGGGTAGGGAACACTGAAGCTTTCTTT.

The CDR3 DNA is TGTGCCAGCAGTTACTGGACAGGGGTGGCAGGACAGCCCCAGCATTTT. Translation gives CASSYWTGVAGQPQHF. This sequence joins TRBV6-2 or TRBV6-3 and TRBJ1-5; 9 positions match TRBD1. V lost 1 base and J lost 7; bases outside the gene matches: 8. The germline gives CDR1 MNHEY, CDR2 SVGEGT. This CDR3 contains 16 residues.

The chain joins TRBV5-1 to TRBJ1-4; no definite D call. Germline V gene sequence: CDR1 SGHRS, CDR2 YFSETQ. The CDR3 is 14 residues long. V was pared by 4 bases and J by 8 bases, with 15 bases between. CDR3 residues: CASSQNAGPEKLFF. The CDR3 bases are TGCGCCAGCAGCCAAAACGCTGGGCCGGAAAAACTGTTTTTT.

A single count supports this clone. The chain recombines TRBV4-1 with TRBJ1-1; the D gene is possibly TRBD1 (6 bases). The CDR3 runs 16 residues. CDR1 and CDR2 from the germline V gene are MGHRA and YSYEKL. The V end was cut by 1 base, the J end by 6 bases, with 18 bases between. CDR3 protein: CASSQGDTQDEPEAFF. The CDR3 nucleotides read TGCGCCAGCAGCCAAGGGGACACGCAGGATGAACCTGAAGCTTTCTTT.

The V gene is TRBV24-1, the J gene TRBJ2-2; the D is unclear. The length of the CDR3 is 12 residues. Per the germline V gene, CDR1 is KGHDR and CDR2 is SFDVKD. V dropped 8 bases and J dropped 0 bases, with 3 bases sitting between them. The CDR3 DNA sequence: TGTGCCACCACCTCGAACACCGGGGAGCTGTTTTTT. This translates into CATTSNTGELFF.

The V and J genes are TRBV5-6 and TRBJ1-1, with unresolved D. The CDR3 length is 13 residues. The V gene lost 4 bases and the J gene lost 0 bases, with 7 bases spanning the gap. Per germline, CDR1 SGHDT and CDR2 YYEEEE. CDR3 nucleotide sequence: TGTGCCAGCAGCCTTGACTTGAACACTGAAGCTTTCTTT. Its translation is CASSLDLNTEAFF.

CDR3 nucleotide sequence: TGTGCCAGCAGTCTTTCAGACAATAGAGCCCTACAGGGGGCGGAAGGCTACACCTTC. Amino acids: CASSLSDNRALQGAEGYTF. This chain uses TRBV6-2 or TRBV6-3 with TRBJ1-2, with TRBD1 identical over 9 bases. After removal of 5 bases from V and 8 bases from J, the junction contained 24 bases not matched to a gene. Per the germline V gene, CDR1 is MNHEY and CDR2 is SVGEGT. The CDR3 covers 19 residues.

Here the CDR3 reads CASTGDGTEAFF. The CDR3 DNA follows: TGTGCCTCCACAGGGGATGGAACTGAAGCTTTCTTT. The chain carries TRBV30 and TRBJ1-1, with 7 bases fitting TRBD1. With V trimmed by 7 bases and J by 5 bases, 7 bases remained unmatched. This CDR3 has 12 residues. The V gene's germline CDR1 is GTSNPN and CDR2 SVGIG (reference sequence).